This T cell receptor beta chain came from a study of blood T cell repertoires in COVID-19. The count of this clone is one. In the original processing: Cell counts per sample came from amplifying reference gene primers. Only in-frame clones appear in the TCRdb table, and some are missing; sequencing was by immunoSEQ multiplex PCR. The D gene and trimming were derived from the DNA, and the V and J assignments and clone size from that table. The data hold approximately 220,000 clones, with around 81% observed a single time. The CDR3 consists of 14 residues. The germline gives CDR1 SGHTA, CDR2 FQGNSA. The V end lost 8 bases, the J end lost 4 bases, and 15 bases lay between the germline ends.

The TCR originated in a woman aged 55-69 years with acute or convalescent COVID-19. The chain uses TRBV7-2 and TRBJ2-1, with D tentatively TRBD2 (7 bases). Sequencing was carried out using peripheral blood. The CDR3 region is CASDEGGLYNEQFF. The CDR3 DNA sequence: TGTGCCAGCGACGAGGGGGGGCTTTACAATGAGCAGTTCTTC.